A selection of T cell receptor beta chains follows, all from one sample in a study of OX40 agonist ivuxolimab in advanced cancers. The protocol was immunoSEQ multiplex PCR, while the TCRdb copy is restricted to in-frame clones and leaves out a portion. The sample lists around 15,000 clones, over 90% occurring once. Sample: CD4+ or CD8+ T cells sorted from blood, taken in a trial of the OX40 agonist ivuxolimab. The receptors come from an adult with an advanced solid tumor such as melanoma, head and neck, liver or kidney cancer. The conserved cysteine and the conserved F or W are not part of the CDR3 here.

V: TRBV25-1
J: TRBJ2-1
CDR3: ASSDSPGEQF

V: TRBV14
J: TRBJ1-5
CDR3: ASSHPPEPRPQH

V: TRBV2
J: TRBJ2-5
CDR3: ASSDAGSGEETQY

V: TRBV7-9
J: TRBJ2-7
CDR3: ASSLETGRYEQY

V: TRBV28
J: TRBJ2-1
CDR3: ASSLGLGGWGEQF

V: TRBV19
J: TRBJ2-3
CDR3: ASSPSGDTQY

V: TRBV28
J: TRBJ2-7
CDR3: ASSFGISYEQY

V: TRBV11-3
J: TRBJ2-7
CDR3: ASSSGGEQY

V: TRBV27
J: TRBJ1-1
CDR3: ASSPTGGEAF

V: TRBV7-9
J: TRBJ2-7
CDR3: ASSLELAGSYEQY

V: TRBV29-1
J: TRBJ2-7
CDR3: SVPGQRPYEQY